This T cell receptor beta chain originates from a study of tumor and adjacent non-tumor tissue in lung cancer. A modified ARM-PCR protocol with three rounds of nested PCR amplified TCRbeta. TCRdb passed the multiplex PCR reads through MiXCR, listing each CDR3 protein once. The table shows approximately 62,000 distinct CDR3 sequences, with 61% occurring only once. This clonotype was seen a handful of times. V lost 0 bases to trimming and J lost 9 bases, with 12 bases between them. The germline CDR1 and CDR2 sequences are SGHTA and FQGTGA. The length of the CDR3 is 14 residues. The template was RNA from unsorted bulk tissue. The normal lung tissue was taken more than 3 cm from the tumor edge.

This rearrangement joins TRBV7-3 to TRBJ2-1; D is possibly TRBD1 (5 bases). The sequence came from a man in his 70s with non-small cell lung cancer. Sequencing used distant non-tumor lung tissue. The CDR3 protein is CASSLTAQAGEQFF. The CDR3 nucleotides are TGTGCCAGCAGCTTAACGGCACAGGCCGGTGAGCAGTTCTTC.